These 25 T cell receptor beta chains were all obtained from the same sample, sequenced in a study of a mutant IDH1 vaccine in newly diagnosed glioma. Time point here: baseline, week 1 (first vaccination visit). Treatment denoted: pre-vaccination baseline after standard-of-care therapy. Repertoires were generated with immunoSEQ multiplex PCR, while TCRdb's copy carries only in-frame clones and drops some. The sample lists 30,000 to 40,000 clones, roughly three quarters occurring once. The input for sequencing was PBMCs, taken from a glioma patient treated with radiotherapy, temozolomide or both. The receptors were gathered from a man in his forties or fifties with glioma. Some clones in this sample may be carry-over from other donors' samples.

The chain couples TRBV5-1 to TRBJ1-1, with D maybe TRBD1 (5 bases). V was cut by 5 bases and J by 4 bases, with 9 bases left in between. The germline gives CDR1 SGHRS, CDR2 YFSETQ. The CDR3 covers 12 residues. CDR3 bases: TGCGCCAGCAGTCAGGGATCCACTGAAGCTTTCTTT. It yields the protein CASSQGSTEAFF.

There are a few counts of this clone. The CDR3 is CSARHPQHF. The CDR3 nucleotides are TGCAGTGCTAGACACCCCCAGCATTTT. This rearrangement joins TRBV20-1 to TRBJ1-5; D not resolved. CDR1 is DFQATT, CDR2 SNEGSKA, per germline (reference sequence). This CDR3 comprises 9 residues. Trimming pared 2 bases from V and 10 bases from J, leaving 3 bases between.

The CDR3 DNA follows: TGTGCCAGCAGGAGCACCGGGACAGGGGAACAGCCCCAGCATTTT. Protein product: CASRSTGTGEQPQHF. This chain joins TRBV6-5 and TRBJ1-5; 10 nucleotides match TRBD1. Trimming removed 6 bases from V and 7 bases from J; junction bases left unmatched: 9. Per the germline V gene, CDR1 is MNHEY and CDR2 is SVGAGI. The CDR3 covers 15 residues.

This clone was observed a single time. The J gene is TRBJ2-7, the V gene TRBV10-3; maybe TRBD1 (6 bases). V was shortened by 11 bases and J by 3 bases, with 11 bases between the two germline ends. CDR3 length equals 11 residues. Germline assignment: CDR1 ENHRY and CDR2 SYGVKD. The CDR3 loop reads CAAGTLYEQYF. In DNA form, the CDR3 reads TGTGCCGCCGGGACACTCTACGAGCAGTACTTC.

The rearrangement uses TRBV5-1 and TRBJ1-2; the D gene is possibly TRBD1 (5 bases). V lost 3 bases, J lost 2 bases, and 8 bases lay in between. CDR3 size: 13 residues. The germline V gene has CDR1 SGHRS and CDR2 YFSETQ. The CDR3 region has the DNA TGCGCCAGCAGCTCGGACAAAAACTATGGCTACACCTTC. Encoded protein: CASSSDKNYGYTF.

The rearrangement links TRBV12-5 to TRBJ2-7; weak D call: TRBD2 (5 bases). This CDR3 region has 15 residues. V lost 7 bases and J lost 0, with 16 bases in between. Germline V gene lookup returns CDR1 LGHNT and CDR2 FRNRAP. In DNA form, the CDR3 reads TGTGCTAGTGCCCGTCTTAACGGGGTCTCCTACGAGCAGTACTTC. Translating gives CASARLNGVSYEQYF.

This sequence joins TRBV2 and TRBJ2-2, with 12 positions matching TRBD2. Losses at the gene ends were 10 bases for V and 2 bases for J; bases not matched to a gene: 11. CDR3 size: 17 residues. Germline CDR1 is SNHLY and CDR2 is FYNNEI. The CDR3 region has the DNA TGTGCCACCGGCGGACTAGCGGGGTATATTAACACCGGGGAGCTGTTTTTT. This gives the protein CATGGLAGYINTGELFF. Drawing the rest from reference TRBV2 and TRBJ2-2, the complete variable domain is EPEVTQTPSHQVTQMGQEVILRCVPISNHLYFYWYRQILGQKVEFLVSFYNNEISEKSEIFDDQFSVERPDGSNFTLKIRSTKLEDSAMYFCATGGLAGYINTGELFFGEGSRLTVL.

This chain connects TRBV27 to TRBJ2-7; D gene uncertain. The CDR3 length is 13 residues. Germline V gene lookup returns CDR1 MNHEY and CDR2 SMNVEV (reference sequence). V was pared by 4 bases and J by 2 bases, with 9 bases between. Written as DNA, the CDR3 is TGTGCCAGCAGTTGGTCGCAGGCCTACGAGCAGTACTTC. Translation: CASSWSQAYEQYF.

The chain recombines TRBV28 with TRBJ1-2; D not resolved. CDR1 is MDHEN and CDR2 is SYDVKM in the germline V gene. CDR3 length: 14 residues. The V end was cut by 5 bases, the J end by 7 bases, with 17 bases between. CDR3 sequence (DNA): TGTGCCAGCAGTCCAGCTCACTCCTCAGGTGGCTACACCTTC. Its protein is CASSPAHSSGGYTF.

This clone was seen just once. The rearrangement uses TRBV6-6 and TRBJ1-5, with TRBD1 matching over 9 bases. Germline V gene sequence: CDR1 MNHNY, CDR2 SVGAGI (reference sequence). There are 16 residues in the CDR3. V was clipped by 5 bases and J by 6 bases; unmatched bases: 11. Here the CDR3 DNA reads TGTGCCAGCAGTCGGGACAGGGTCGGGCAGGGTCAGCCCCAGCATTTT. Translated: CASSRDRVGQGQPQHF.

The CDR3 nucleotides read TGTGCCAGCAGTCGTGACAGGAGCTCCTACGAGCAGTACTTC. Translating it yields CASSRDRSSYEQYF. The chain combines TRBV11-2 with TRBJ2-7; D may be TRBD1 (6 bases). The V gene's germline CDR1 is SGHAT and CDR2 FQNNGV. CDR3 length equals 14 residues. Trimming stripped 6 bases from V and 0 bases from J, with 12 bases between.

A few counts support this clone. The chain links TRBV19 to TRBJ1-1, with TRBD1 as a possible D gene (6 bases). V lost 6 bases and J lost 3, with 20 bases in between. Germline V gene lookup returns CDR1 LNHDA and CDR2 SQIVND (reference sequence). The CDR3 has 16 amino acids. CDR3 nucleotides: TGTGCCAGTAGATCTACAGGGCTGTCTGTAGACACTGAAGCTTTCTTT. Translating gives CASRSTGLSVDTEAFF.

The rearrangement joins TRBV19 to TRBJ2-7; D gene uncertain. V was trimmed by 2 bases and J by 2 bases, leaving 13 bases between them. In germline, CDR1 is LNHDA, CDR2 SQIVND (reference sequence). This CDR3 contains 15 residues. CDR3 nucleotides: TGTGCCAGTAGTATAAGTAGTCCAGGAACCTACGAGCAGTACTTC. Its translation is CASSISSPGTYEQYF.

The chain combines TRBV19 with TRBJ2-3, with D perhaps matching TRBD1 (6 bases). CDR1 LNHDA and CDR2 SQIVND come from the germline V gene (reference sequence). The CDR3 is 14 amino acids. V was pared by 3 bases and J by 4 bases, with 11 bases between. As DNA, the CDR3 is TGTGCCAGTAGTATGAGGGGGATAGCAGATACGCAGTATTTT. It encodes CASSMRGIADTQYF.

This sequence joins TRBV7-9 and TRBJ2-2, with unresolved D. The CDR3 loop spans 18 amino acids. Germline V gene sequence: CDR1 SEHNR, CDR2 FQNEAQ (reference sequence). V was trimmed by 1 base and J by 4 bases, leaving 19 bases between them. CDR3: CASSLVPLRSMGTGELFF. In nucleotides, the CDR3 is TGTGCCAGCAGCTTAGTGCCCCTCAGGAGTATGGGCACCGGGGAGCTGTTTTTT. Drawing the rest from reference TRBV7-9 and TRBJ2-2, the complete variable domain is DTGVSQNPRHKITKRGQNVTFRCDPISEHNRLYWYRQTLGQGPEFLTYFQNEAQLEKSRLLSDRFSAERPKGSFSTLEIQRTEQGDSAMYLCASSLVPLRSMGTGELFFGEGSRLTVL.

The J gene is TRBJ1-3, the V gene TRBV6-1; D unclear. The CDR3 totals 14 residues. Trimming removed 4 bases from V and 0 bases from J, with 7 bases in between. Germline assignment: CDR1 MNHNS and CDR2 SASEGT. CDR3 sequence (DNA): TGTGCCAGCAGTGCCCGACCCTCTGGAAACACCATATATTTT. Translated: CASSARPSGNTIYF.

The chain links TRBV9 to TRBJ1-3; D gene unclear. V was clipped by 0 bases and J by 4 bases, with 11 bases between them. CDR3 size: 15 residues. CDR1 SGDLS and CDR2 YYNGEE come from the germline V gene. CDR3 residues: CASSVDPDFGNTIYF. The CDR3 nucleotides are TGTGCCAGCAGCGTAGATCCGGACTTCGGAAACACCATATATTTT.

The chain links TRBV6-5 to TRBJ1-1; TRBD1 might be the D (5 bases). The V end was cut by 6 bases, the J end by 5 bases, with 13 bases between. This CDR3 has 13 residues. Germline V lookup: CDR1 MNHEY, CDR2 SVGAGI. In nucleotides, the CDR3 is TGTGCCAGCAGCTCCCCCCGGGGGACTGAAGCTTTCTTT. Protein product: CASSSPRGTEAFF.

The chain recombines TRBV29-1 with TRBJ1-2; a possible D gene is TRBD1 (5 bases). CDR3 length: 12 residues. The germline V gene has CDR1 SQVTM and CDR2 ANQGSEA. Trimming cost V 6 bases and J 4 bases, with 12 bases left between them. The CDR3 nucleotides are TGCAGCGTGGGGGACGGGGTCTATGGCTACACCTTC. Residues: CSVGDGVYGYTF.

The genes are TRBV18 and TRBJ1-6, with D possibly TRBD1 on 6 matching bases. CDR1 and CDR2 from the germline V gene are KGHSH and LQKENI. The CDR3 sequence is 15 residues long. V was shortened by 2 bases and J by 9 bases, with 14 bases between the two germline ends. CDR3 in DNA: TGTGCCAGCTCACCAAACGGACAGAATATTTCACCCCTCCACTTT. This gives the protein CASSPNGQNISPLHF.

This chain joins TRBV28 and TRBJ1-6; 9 bases are shared with TRBD1. Germline loops: CDR1 MDHEN, CDR2 SYDVKM. Unmatched junction bases numbered 8, after V lost 5 bases and J lost 6 bases. This CDR3 is built from 16 residues. The CDR3 protein is CASSRGQGGGNSPLHF. The CDR3 nucleotides read TGTGCCAGCAGTCGGGGACAGGGTGGGGGTAATTCACCCCTCCACTTT.

This clone was picked up one time. This chain links TRBV29-1 with TRBJ1-4; 7 bases match TRBD1. The CDR3 is made up of 13 amino acids. Germline lookup yields CDR1 SQVTM and CDR2 ANQGSEA. The ends lost 6 bases at V and 4 bases at J; junction bases unmatched: 5. This CDR3 is CSVGDSFNEKLFF. The CDR3, as DNA: TGCAGCGTGGGGGACAGCTTTAATGAAAAACTGTTTTTT.

The V call is TRBV27, the J call TRBJ1-6; 10 bases are shared with TRBD1. The CDR3 contains 16 residues. Trimming took 6 bases from V and 1 from J; bases not matched to a gene: 3. Germline V gene lookup returns CDR1 MNHEY and CDR2 SMNVEV (reference sequence). The CDR3 nucleotides are TGTGCCAGCAGCCCGGACAGGGGGTCCTATAATTCACCCCTCCACTTT. Translation: CASSPDRGSYNSPLHF.

The chain combines TRBV18 with TRBJ1-5, with D hard to call. V lost 4 bases and J lost 1, with 11 bases in between. CDR1 and CDR2 from the germline V gene are KGHSH and LQKENI. This CDR3 comprises 15 residues. CDR3: CASSRGPLSNQPQHF. The CDR3 nucleotides read TGTGCCAGCTCACGGGGTCCCCTCAGCAATCAGCCCCAGCATTTT.

This clone qualifies as medium-sized. DNA for the CDR3: TGCGCCAGCAGCCAAGAGACCGGGACGTCGGACTCGAGTGAAAAACTGTTTTTT. Translated: CASSQETGTSDSSEKLFF. The chain has TRBV4-1 and TRBJ1-4, with a possible D match to TRBD1 (5 bases). CDR1 is MGHRA, CDR2 YSYEKL, per germline. Trimming removed 0 bases from V and 7 bases from J, with 21 bases in between. CDR3 size: 18 residues.